The clone carrying this T cell receptor beta chain was observed a few times. Antigen: not known. This sample is drawn from a study of T-cell memory formation after mild COVID-19. MiXCR was run by TCRdb on the 5' RACE reads, yielding one entry per CDR3 protein. This table has roughly 500,000 distinct CDR3 sequences, roughly 20% appearing once. Study-level results: Cross-reactive memory appears to have joined, as suggested by some responding clones showing up in pre-infection memory. Largely, contracting CD4+ clones fell within CM and EM, and contracting CD8+ clones within EMRA.

This CDR3 is 14 amino acids long. V was trimmed by 7 bases and J by 5 bases, leaving 17 bases between them. Germline CDR1 and CDR2: KGHDR and SFDVKD. The chain recombines TRBV24-1 with TRBJ2-7, with D maybe TRBD1 (5 bases). The sequence came from an adult woman who had mild COVID-19 (a few samples of this study predate the infection). Cell type and time point are not known. Sequenced input: PBMCs or a T cell subset sorted from them (not recorded which). This CDR3 reads CATSTAGRVDEQYF. Written as DNA, the CDR3 is TGTGCCACCAGCACCGCCGGCAGGGTGGACGAGCAGTACTTC.